These 23 T cell receptor beta chains were all obtained from the same sample, sequenced in a study of cytomegalovirus exposure and HLA in healthy donors. 13 Jbeta primers and 60 Vbeta primers were used for the PCR. The assay was immunoSEQ multiplex PCR, and TCRdb's table has in-frame clones only and misses some. The sample has 150,000 to 200,000 clones; about three quarters are singletons. Input material: PBMCs. Every receptor here comes from a woman in her 40s in good health and CMV-seronegative.

This clone appeared a few times. V and J are TRBV11-2 and TRBJ2-3; D gene ambiguous. Per the germline V gene, CDR1 is SGHAT and CDR2 is FQNNGV. CDR3 size: 13 residues. Trimming cost V 0 bases and J 5 bases, with 6 bases left between them. The CDR3 nucleotides read TGTGCCAGCAGCTTAGATCACGGAGATACGCAGTATTTT. Amino acids: CASSLDHGDTQYF.

The V call is TRBV6-1, the J call TRBJ2-1; tentatively, D is TRBD2 (6 bases). Trimming shortened V by 4 bases and J by 15 bases, and 22 bases separated the two germline ends. This CDR3 has 14 residues. Per the germline V gene, CDR1 is MNHNS and CDR2 is SASEGT. CDR3 region: CASSATGLTAGLFF. CDR3 nucleotide sequence: TGTGCCAGCAGTGCCACCGGCCTGACGGCGGGGTTGTTCTTC.

The chain is built from TRBV9 and TRBJ2-5; D not resolved. Trimming pared 2 bases from V and 5 bases from J, leaving 7 bases between. The CDR3 has 12 residues. Germline V lookup: CDR1 SGDLS, CDR2 YYNGEE. The chain's CDR3 is CASSVDLETQYF. The CDR3, as DNA: TGTGCCAGCAGCGTTGACTTGGAGACCCAGTACTTC.

The chain has TRBV2 and TRBJ1-6; 10 nucleotides align to TRBD1. V dropped 8 bases and J dropped 10; count of bases not matched to a gene: 5. The CDR3 is 13 amino acids. Germline V gene data show CDR1 as SNHLY and CDR2 as FYNNEI. The DNA of the CDR3 is TGTGCCAGCCAAGACAGGGGGCGATCACCCCTCCACTTT. Amino acids: CASQDRGRSPLHF.

The chain employs TRBV5-8 and TRBJ2-7; D may be TRBD1 (5 bases). The germline V and J ends were trimmed by 1 base and 3 bases, with 20 bases remaining between them. The CDR3 has 17 amino acids. CDR1 SGHTS and CDR2 YDEGEE come from the germline V gene. The chain's CDR3 is CASSLSSRVSAYYEQYF. CDR3 sequence (DNA): TGTGCCAGCAGCTTGAGTTCCAGGGTTTCGGCATACTACGAGCAGTACTTC. The full variable domain, rest sourced from reference TRBV5-8 and TRBJ2-7, is EAGVTQSPTHLIKTRGQQATLRCSPISGHTSVYWYQQALGLGLQFLLWYDEGEERNRGNFPPRFSGRQFPNYSSELNVNALELEDSALYLCASSLSSRVSAYYEQYFGPGTRLTVT.

In the case of this clone: Sequence at one end of the junction differs from germline and may be a read error. The J gene is TRBJ2-1, the V gene TRBV7-7; 9 positions match TRBD2. CDR1 is SSHAT, CDR2 FNYEAQ, per germline (reference sequence). This CDR3 has 14 amino acids. This CDR3 is CASSPPGSGSEQFF. The CDR3 DNA is TGTGCTAGCAGCCCCCCGGGTAGCGGGAGTGAGCAGTTCTTC. Variable domain in full (rest from reference TRBV7-7 and TRBJ2-1): GAGVSQSPRYKVTKRGQDVTLRCDPISSHATLYWYQQALGQGPEFLTYFNYEAQPDKSGLPSDRFSAERPEGSISTLTIQRTEQRDSAMYRCASSPPGSGSEQFFGPGTRLTVL.

The chain recombines TRBV29-1 with TRBJ1-1, with TRBD1 as a possible D gene (5 bases). V dropped 5 bases and J dropped 5 bases, with 15 bases sitting between them. Looked up from germline, CDR1 is SQVTM and CDR2 is ANQGSEA. This CDR3 region has 13 residues. DNA of the CDR3: TGCAGCGTTTGGGGCAGGACCGGAACTGAAGCTTTCTTT. It translates to CSVWGRTGTEAFF.

The V and J genes are TRBV28 and TRBJ1-1, with 9 bases matching TRBD1. The CDR3 spans 13 residues. Losses at the gene ends were 2 bases for V and 7 bases for J; bases not matched to a gene: 2. Germline V gene data show CDR1 as MDHEN and CDR2 as SYDVKM. The CDR3 sequence: CASSLKGQGEAFF. Here the CDR3 DNA reads TGTGCCAGCAGTTTAAAGGGACAGGGTGAAGCTTTCTTT.

CDR3 amino acids: CATSKPRDRSSDTQYF. CDR3 bases: TGTGCCACCAGCAAACCCCGGGACAGATCGTCAGATACGCAGTATTTT. The V call is TRBV15, the J call TRBJ2-3; 7 nucleotides agree with TRBD1. The CDR3 runs to 16 residues. V was clipped by 4 bases and J by 4 bases; unmatched bases: 11. From germline, CDR1 is LNHNV and CDR2 YYDKDF (reference sequence).

This sequence joins TRBV19 and TRBJ1-4; possible D gene TRBD1, 5 bases. The CDR3 consists of 13 residues. Trimming pared 9 bases from V and 4 bases from J, leaving 12 bases between. The germline gives CDR1 LNHDA, CDR2 SQIVND (reference sequence). CDR3 sequence reads: CASRDGGNEKLFF. For the CDR3, the DNA is TGTGCCAGCAGGGACGGGGGTAATGAAAAACTGTTTTTT.

The rearrangement joins TRBV5-1 to TRBJ2-1, with 7 bases identical to TRBD1. The ends lost 1 base at V and 5 bases at J; junction bases unmatched: 6. CDR3 size: 15 residues. Per germline, CDR1 SGHRS and CDR2 YFSETQ. CDR3 sequence: CASSLTPGQDNEQFF. The CDR3 nucleotides read TGCGCCAGCAGCTTGACCCCCGGACAGGACAATGAGCAGTTCTTC.

This chain connects TRBV7-2 to TRBJ2-1; D is uncertain. The germline CDR1 and CDR2 sequences are SGHTA and FQGNSA. Between the trimmed V and J ends, which lost 1 base and 7 bases, there was a span of 14 bases. CDR3 size: 15 residues. CDR3 protein: CASSLGEVGWNEQFF. CDR3 nucleotide sequence: TGTGCCAGCAGCTTAGGAGAGGTCGGGTGGAATGAGCAGTTCTTC.

This sequence joins TRBV18 and TRBJ2-7, with 8 bases aligning to TRBD1. Losses at the gene ends were 2 bases for V and 4 bases for J; bases not matched to a gene: 4. The CDR3 covers 14 residues. Germline-derived CDR1 and CDR2 are KGHSH and LQKENI. The CDR3 DNA follows: TGTGCCAGCTCACCAGCGACAGGGGCATACGAGCAGTACTTC. This encodes CASSPATGAYEQYF.

The chain carries TRBV19 and TRBJ1-4; possible D gene TRBD1, 5 bases. Trimming pared 4 bases from V and 8 bases from J, leaving 11 bases between. Germline CDR1 reads LNHDA; CDR2 reads SQIVND (reference sequence). This CDR3 is 13 amino acids long. The CDR3, as DNA: TGTGCCAGTAGTACCCACGGGGGAGAAAAACTGTTTTTT. It translates to CASSTHGGEKLFF.

The chain carries TRBV20-1 and TRBJ1-3, with D uncertain. The CDR3 runs to 11 residues. Trimming left V 3 bases short and J 11 bases short, with 11 bases between. CDR1 and CDR2 from the germline V gene are DFQATT and SNEGSKA (reference sequence). The CDR3 sequence is CSASQSSAIYF. The CDR3 DNA reads as TGCAGTGCTAGTCAGTCGTCCGCCATATATTTT.

The chain couples TRBV19 to TRBJ1-4, with D hard to call. V lost 4 bases, J lost 0 bases, and 9 bases lay in between. The CDR3 sequence is 15 residues long. Germline V gene lookup returns CDR1 LNHDA and CDR2 SQIVND (reference sequence). The CDR3 bases are TGTGCCAGTAGTAGAGGCGTTGCAACTAATGAAAAACTGTTTTTT. This sequence encodes CASSRGVATNEKLFF.

The chain couples TRBV7-8 to TRBJ2-1; 7 nucleotides agree with TRBD2. Germline CDR1 and CDR2: SGHVS and FQNEAQ. Trimming took 5 bases from V and 7 from J; bases not matched to a gene: 11. The CDR3 contains 15 residues. CDR3 in DNA: TGTGCCAGCAGCCTATCCAGCGGGATTTGGAATGAGCAGTTCTTC. Amino acid sequence: CASSLSSGIWNEQFF. Drawing the rest from reference TRBV7-8 and TRBJ2-1, the complete variable domain is GAGVSQSPRYKVAKRGQDVALRCDPISGHVSLFWYQQALGQGPEFLTYFQNEAQLDKSGLPSDRFFAERPEGSVSTLKIQRTQQEDSAVYLCASSLSSGIWNEQFFGPGTRLTVL.

J is TRBJ2-1 and V is TRBV7-3; TRBD2 matches at 9 bases. Germline CDR1 is SGHTA and CDR2 is FQGTGA. Trimming cost V 2 bases and J 6 bases; bases outside gene matches: 11. The CDR3 has 17 amino acids. This chain's CDR3 is CASSLELAGGPGNEQFF. DNA for the CDR3: TGTGCCAGCAGCTTAGAGCTCGCGGGAGGGCCCGGCAATGAGCAGTTCTTC.

In nucleotides, the CDR3 is TGTGCCAGCAGCACCCACAGGGGAGCGGGAGATCAGCCCCAGCATTTT. As protein: CASSTHRGAGDQPQHF. This chain connects TRBV7-8 to TRBJ1-5; 7 positions match TRBD1. V lost 5 bases to trimming and J lost 5 bases; unmatched junction nucleotides: 12. CDR1 and CDR2 from the germline V gene are SGHVS and FQNEAQ. The CDR3 totals 16 residues.

This chain connects TRBV19 to TRBJ1-5, with 9 bases identical to TRBD1. This CDR3 contains 14 residues. V gave up 4 bases and J gave up 7 bases; unmatched junction bases: 5. Germline-derived CDR1 and CDR2 are LNHDA and SQIVND (reference sequence). CDR3 sequence reads: CASSTTGGQQPQHF. As DNA, the CDR3 is TGTGCCAGTAGTACCACAGGGGGCCAGCAGCCCCAGCATTTT.

CDR3 sequence: CASSARTDVASTDTQYF. The CDR3 coding sequence is TGTGCCAGCAGTGCTCGGACTGACGTTGCTAGCACAGATACGCAGTATTTT. V usage is TRBV6-1 and J usage is TRBJ2-3; perhaps TRBD2 as D (5 bases). The germline V and J ends were trimmed by 4 bases and 0 bases, with 17 bases remaining between them. This CDR3 spans 17 amino acids. Germline loops: CDR1 MNHNS, CDR2 SASEGT.

This clone was recorded once. The V gene is TRBV4-1, the J gene TRBJ2-6; D is undetermined. The CDR3 contains 16 residues. Deletions cut 2 bases from V and 1 base from J, with 9 bases between. Germline V gene lookup returns CDR1 MGHRA and CDR2 YSYEKL. The CDR3 region is CASSQPRESGANVLTF. The CDR3 coding sequence is TGCGCCAGCAGCCAACCGAGAGAATCTGGGGCCAACGTCCTGACTTTC.

The rearrangement uses TRBV4-1 and TRBJ1-4, with D possibly matching TRBD1 (6 bases). The CDR3 sequence is 14 residues long. The ends were cut back, 8 bases at V and 3 bases at J, with 13 bases in the middle. The germline V gene encodes CDR1 MGHRA and CDR2 YSYEKL. The CDR3 spells CASAGGRSNEKLFF. CDR3 DNA: TGCGCCAGCGCGGGGGGCAGGTCTAATGAAAAACTGTTTTTT.